The TCR beta chain under discussion was sequenced for a study of memory CD4+ T cells and cytomegalovirus serostatus. Single viable CD3+CD4+CD8-CD45RO+ cells were sorted as the memory CD4+ T cells. This CDR3 comprises 17 residues. CDR1 and CDR2 (germline): MNHEY, SMNVEV (reference sequence). The ends lost 1 base at V and 0 bases at J; junction bases unmatched: 3. Original processing methods: After removing out-of-frame reads, approximately 2 million distinct TCRbeta sequences remained. Some clones are missing from TCRdb's copy, which holds only in-frame ones; the method was immunoSEQ multiplex PCR. The DNA gave D and trimming, while V, J and clone size come from that table. The sample lists roughly 50,000 clones, around three quarters occurring once.

This receptor was obtained from an adult in good health and CMV-seronegative. The source material was memory CD4+ T cells from blood. The V call is TRBV27, the J call TRBJ2-2, with TRBD2 matching 9 bases. DNA for the CDR3: TGTGCCAGCAGTTTATATGGACTAGCGTCGAACACCGGGGAGCTGTTTTTT. It encodes CASSLYGLASNTGELFF.